These 18 T cell receptor beta chains came from one sample sequenced in a study of blood T cells in healthy people across ages. A second about 6 to 12 cycle PCR used barcoded and J-beta primers. A single record per CDR3 protein comes from TCRdb applying MiXCR to the 5' RACE reads. The table has under 2,000,000 distinct CDR3 sequences, less than 50% seen once. Sequenced sample: blood. All receptors derive from a woman in her 40s in good health.

The J gene is TRBJ1-2, the V gene TRBV20-1; the D is unclear. Germline V CDR1 and CDR2: DFQATT, SNEGSKA (reference sequence). The CDR3 runs 14 residues. V shed 6 bases and J shed 10 bases, with 24 bases lying between them. The CDR3: CSATTGLRENDYTF. CDR3 bases: TGCAGTGCAACGACCGGACTGAGGGAGAATGACTACACCTTC.

The chain is built from TRBV12-3 or TRBV12-4 and TRBJ2-7; no clear D. Trimming pared 4 bases from V and 2 bases from J, leaving 18 bases between. The length of the CDR3 is 16 residues. CDR3 sequence (DNA): TGTGCCAGCAGTTCTATGCCTGCTGAAAAACCCTACGAGCAGTACTTC. Protein sequence: CASSSMPAEKPYEQYF.

The chain recombines TRBV14 with TRBJ1-1; unclear D gene. CDR1 and CDR2 (germline): SGHDN, FVKESK. Trimming cost V 1 base and J 7 bases, with 7 bases left between them. The CDR3 length is 12 residues. Here the CDR3 reads CASSQGPFEAFF. The CDR3 DNA follows: TGTGCCAGCAGCCAAGGCCCTTTTGAAGCTTTCTTT.

Regarding this clonotype: One end of the junction does not line up with germline, which may come from a read error. The chain couples TRBV29-1 to TRBJ2-5, with a weak D call TRBD1 (5 bases). Germline-derived CDR1 and CDR2 are SQVTM and ANQGSEA. The CDR3 loop spans 13 amino acids. Here the CDR3 reads CSVVTVGRETRYF. The CDR3 DNA reads as TGCAGCGTTGTAACGGTGGGGCGAGAGACCCGGTACTTC.

The chain combines TRBV28 with TRBJ1-2; D gene unclear. The V end was cut by 2 bases, the J end by 3 bases, with 10 bases between. Germline assignment: CDR1 MDHEN and CDR2 SYDVKM. This CDR3 region has 14 residues. The CDR3 loop reads CASSLRQGHYGYTF. CDR3 DNA: TGTGCCAGCAGTTTAAGGCAAGGCCACTATGGCTACACCTTC.

The genes are TRBV5-1 and TRBJ2-5, with D maybe TRBD2 (7 bases). Germline V gives CDR1 SGHRS, CDR2 YFSETQ. The CDR3 has 14 amino acids. The V and J ends lost 4 bases and 11 bases respectively, with 21 bases between them. The CDR3 DNA reads TGCGCCAGCAGCGGGGCGGGGGCCTACAATGAGCAGTACTTC. Residues: CASSGAGAYNEQYF.

This rearrangement joins TRBV24-1 to TRBJ2-4; 8 bases align to TRBD1. The J call may be faulty, since TRBJ2-7 better matches the DNA end. Germline CDR1 and CDR2: KGHDR and SFDVKD. CDR3 size: 15 residues. In nucleotides, the CDR3 is TGTGCCACCAGTGATGTCTCGACAGGGGAGGACGAGCAGTACTTC. Its protein product is CATSDVSTGEDEQYF.

The chain combines TRBV5-1 with TRBJ2-1; 7 bases agree with TRBD2. V was clipped by 2 bases and J by 1 base; unmatched bases: 6. The V gene's germline CDR1 is SGHRS and CDR2 YFSETQ. CDR3 length: 16 amino acids. CDR3 in DNA: TGCGCCAGCAGCTTAAGGAGCGGGGCGTCCTACAATGAGCAGTTCTTC. It specifies CASSLRSGASYNEQFF. The entire variable domain, with the rest obtained from reference TRBV5-1 and TRBJ2-1, is as follows: KAGVTQTPRYLIKTRGQQVTLSCSPISGHRSVSWYQQTPGQGLQFLFEYFSETQRNKGNFPGRFSGRQFSNSRSEMNVSTLELGDSALYLCASSLRSGASYNEQFFGPGTRLTVL.

This clonotype has a single count. A much larger clonotype is one base distant, so this may be a read error. The chain links TRBV3-1 to TRBJ2-3; D may be TRBD2 (5 bases). Germline CDR1 is LGHDT and CDR2 is YNNKEL (reference sequence). The CDR3 has 14 amino acids. V lost 4 bases, J lost 2 bases, and 10 bases lay in between. This chain's CDR3 is CASSPATNTDTQYF. The CDR3 nucleotides are TGTGCCAGCAGCCCAGCGACTAACACAGATACGCAGTATTTT.

This chain joins TRBV7-9 and TRBJ2-5; 12 nucleotides line up with TRBD1. The J call may be mistaken, given a closer DNA end match to TRBJ2-7. The CDR3 consists of 14 residues. Per the germline V gene, CDR1 is SEHNR and CDR2 is FQNEAQ (reference sequence). CDR3 loop: CASSWDRGLSEQYF. In DNA, the CDR3 is TGTGCCAGCAGCTGGGACAGGGGGCTTAGCGAGCAGTACTTC.

The rearrangement links TRBV20-1 to TRBJ2-3; TRBD2 is a possible D gene (5 bases). Germline V gene sequence: CDR1 DFQATT, CDR2 SNEGSKA (reference sequence). CDR3 length: 14 amino acids. V was trimmed by 6 bases and J by 2 bases, leaving 15 bases between them. CDR3 sequence reads: CSAPGKGNTDTQYF. The DNA for the CDR3 is TGCAGTGCCCCGGGAAAAGGTAACACAGATACGCAGTATTTT.

This clonotype was observed many times. The chain carries TRBV5-1 and TRBJ2-4, with D hard to call. This CDR3 has 14 amino acids. Germline values: CDR1 SGHRS, CDR2 YFSETQ. Trimming removed 1 base from V and 3 bases from J, with 8 bases in between. DNA for the CDR3: TGCGCCAGCAGCTTGACGTTGGGCAAAAACATTCAGTACTTC. It encodes CASSLTLGKNIQYF. The complete variable domain, with remaining parts taken from reference TRBV5-1 and TRBJ2-4, reads KAGVTQTPRYLIKTRGQQVTLSCSPISGHRSVSWYQQTPGQGLQFLFEYFSETQRNKGNFPGRFSGRQFSNSRSEMNVSTLELGDSALYLCASSLTLGKNIQYFGAGTRLSVL.

The chain combines TRBV6-2 or TRBV6-3 with TRBJ1-1, with D perhaps matching TRBD1 (5 bases). Trimming shortened V by 2 bases and J by 5 bases, and 9 bases separated the two germline ends. The CDR3 runs to 13 residues. In germline, CDR1 is MNHEY, CDR2 SVGEGT. CDR3 DNA: TGTGCCAGCAGTTACGAGGGGTGGACTGAAGCTTTCTTT. Translated, it gives CASSYEGWTEAFF.

There are a few counts of this clonotype. This chain connects TRBV12-3 or TRBV12-4 to TRBJ2-5; TRBD1 matches 7 bases. Trimming took 4 bases from V and 4 from J; bases not matched to a gene: 9. The CDR3 runs 15 residues. CDR3 in DNA: TGTGCCAGCAGTTGGGGACAGCTCCTGGGAGAGACCCAGTACTTC. Protein sequence: CASSWGQLLGETQYF.

The rearrangement joins TRBV20-1 to TRBJ2-1; D gene unclear. There are 10 residues in the CDR3. Germline-derived CDR1 and CDR2 are DFQATT and SNEGSKA (reference sequence). V was cut by 6 bases and J by 9 bases, with 9 bases left in between. This CDR3 reads CSAYSREQFF. The CDR3 nucleotides are TGCAGTGCCTACTCTCGTGAGCAGTTCTTC.

The genes are TRBV5-6 and TRBJ1-1; D remains unclear. Germline CDR1 and CDR2: SGHDT and YYEEEE. V lost 2 bases and J lost 1, with 18 bases in between. This CDR3 spans 17 amino acids. CDR3 in DNA: TGTGCCAGCAGCTTCAATTGTCCTACCGAAGAGAACACTGAAGCTTTCTTT. Translated, it gives CASSFNCPTEENTEAFF.

A word on this clonotype: One end of the junction does not line up with germline, which may come from a read error. The chain combines TRBV28 with TRBJ2-5; D gene uncertain. The V gene's germline CDR1 is MDHEN and CDR2 SYDVKM. This CDR3 has 14 amino acids. CDR3 residues: CVSSSSRAKETQYF. The CDR3 DNA sequence: TGTGTCAGCAGTTCCAGTCGCGCTAAAGAGACCCAGTACTTC.

This clonotype came up a few times. The chain combines TRBV5-1 with TRBJ2-3; D is unresolved. Trimming shortened V by 4 bases and J by 4 bases, and 10 bases separated the two germline ends. The length of the CDR3 is 13 residues. Per germline, CDR1 SGHRS and CDR2 YFSETQ. Here the CDR3 reads CASSPRESDTQYF. CDR3 coding DNA: TGCGCCAGCAGCCCCCGTGAGTCAGATACGCAGTATTTT.